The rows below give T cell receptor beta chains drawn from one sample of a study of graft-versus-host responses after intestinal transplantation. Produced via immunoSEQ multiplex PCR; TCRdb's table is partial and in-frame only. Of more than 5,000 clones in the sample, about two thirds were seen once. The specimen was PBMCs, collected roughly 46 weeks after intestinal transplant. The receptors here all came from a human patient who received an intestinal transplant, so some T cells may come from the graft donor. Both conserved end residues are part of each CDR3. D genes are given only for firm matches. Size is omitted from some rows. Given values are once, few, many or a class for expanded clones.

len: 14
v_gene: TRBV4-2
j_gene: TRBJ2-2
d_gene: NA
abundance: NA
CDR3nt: TGTGCCAGCAGCCAGACTCTGGATACCGGGGAGCTGTTTTTT
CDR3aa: CASSQTLDTGELFF

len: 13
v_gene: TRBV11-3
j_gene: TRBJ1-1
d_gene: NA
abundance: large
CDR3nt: TGTGCCAGCAGCTTCACAGAGAACACTGAAGCTTTCTTT
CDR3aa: CASSFTENTEAFF

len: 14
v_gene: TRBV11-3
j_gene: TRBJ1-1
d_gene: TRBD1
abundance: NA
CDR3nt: TGTGCCAGCAGCTCCTGGACAGGGTGGACTGAAGCTTTCTTT
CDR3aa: CASSSWTGWTEAFF

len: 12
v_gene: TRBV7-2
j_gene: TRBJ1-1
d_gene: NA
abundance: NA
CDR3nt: TGTGCCAGCAGGACAGTGAACACTGAAGCTTTCTTT
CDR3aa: CASRTVNTEAFF

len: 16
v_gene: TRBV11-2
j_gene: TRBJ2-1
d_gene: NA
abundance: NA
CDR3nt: TGTGCCAGCAGCGGGCGGTCTAGCTCCTACTACAATGAGCAGTTCTTC
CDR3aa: CASSGRSSSYYNEQFF

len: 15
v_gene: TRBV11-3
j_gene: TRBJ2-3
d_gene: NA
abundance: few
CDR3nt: TGTGCCAGCAGCTTAGAGTTGGGGCTCACAGATACGCAGTATTTT
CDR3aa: CASSLELGLTDTQYF

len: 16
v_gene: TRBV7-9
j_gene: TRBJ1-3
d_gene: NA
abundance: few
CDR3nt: TGCGCCAGCAGCCAAGAACAGGGTTTCACTGGAAACACCATATATTTT
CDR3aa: CASSQEQGFTGNTIYF

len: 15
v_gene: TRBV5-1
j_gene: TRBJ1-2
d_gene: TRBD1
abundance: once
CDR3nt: TGCGCCAGCAGCTTGGAGACAGGGTCTAACTATGGCTACACCTTC
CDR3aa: CASSLETGSNYGYTF

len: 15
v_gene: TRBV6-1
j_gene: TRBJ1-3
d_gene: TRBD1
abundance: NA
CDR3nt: TGTGCCAGCAGTGAAGGGACAGGGGGCGGAAACACCATATATTTT
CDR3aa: CASSEGTGGGNTIYF

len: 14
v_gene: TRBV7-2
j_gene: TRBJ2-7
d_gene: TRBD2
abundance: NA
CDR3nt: TGTGCCAGCAGCCAAGGACTAGTTTCCTACGAGCAGTACTTC
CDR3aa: CASSQGLVSYEQYF

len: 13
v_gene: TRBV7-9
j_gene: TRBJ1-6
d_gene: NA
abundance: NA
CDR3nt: TGTGCCAGCAGCTTAGACGGTGGGGTACCCCTCCACTTT
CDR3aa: CASSLDGGVPLHF

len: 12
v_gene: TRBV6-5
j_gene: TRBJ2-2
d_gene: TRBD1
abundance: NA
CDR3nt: TGTGCCAGCAGTTACAGGGGACAGGGTCTGTTTTTT
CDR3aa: CASSYRGQGLFF

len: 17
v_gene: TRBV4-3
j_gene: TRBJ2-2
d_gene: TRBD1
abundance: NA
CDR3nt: TGCGCCAGCAGCCAAGAGCCGACAGGGGAAGACACCGGGGAGCTGTTTTTT
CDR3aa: CASSQEPTGEDTGELFF

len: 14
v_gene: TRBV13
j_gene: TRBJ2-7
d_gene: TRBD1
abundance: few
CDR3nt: TGTGCCAGCAGCCCGGGACAGGGCTCCTACGAGCAGTACTTC
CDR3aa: CASSPGQGSYEQYF

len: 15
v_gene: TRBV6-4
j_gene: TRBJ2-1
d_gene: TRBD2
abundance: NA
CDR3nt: TGTGCCAGCAGTTCTAGCGGGGATCCCTACAATGAGCAGTTCTTC
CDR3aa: CASSSSGDPYNEQFF

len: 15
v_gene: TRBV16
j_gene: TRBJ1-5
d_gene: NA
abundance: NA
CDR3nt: TGTGCCAGCAGCCTCGAAGCAGGGTATAATCAGCCCCAGCATTTT
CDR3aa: CASSLEAGYNQPQHF

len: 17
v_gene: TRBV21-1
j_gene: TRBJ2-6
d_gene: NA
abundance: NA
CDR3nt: TGTGCCAGCAGCTTGAGGGGCAGGGCGCCCTGGGCCAACGTCCTGACTTTC
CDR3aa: CASSLRGRAPWANVLTF

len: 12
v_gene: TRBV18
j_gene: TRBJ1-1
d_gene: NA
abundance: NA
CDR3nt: TGTGCCAGCTCACCAGGGCCCTTTGAAGCTTTCTTT
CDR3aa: CASSPGPFEAFF

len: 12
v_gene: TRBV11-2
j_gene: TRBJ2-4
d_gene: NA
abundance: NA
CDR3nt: TGTGCCAGCAGCAATGGATTTAGGATTCAGTACTTC
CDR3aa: CASSNGFRIQYF

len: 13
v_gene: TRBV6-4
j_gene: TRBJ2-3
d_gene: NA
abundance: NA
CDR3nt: TGTGCCAGCAGTGAAGCGGAGACAGATACGCAGTATTTT
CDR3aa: CASSEAETDTQYF

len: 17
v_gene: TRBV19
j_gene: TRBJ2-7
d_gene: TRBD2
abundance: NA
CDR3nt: TGTGCCAGTAGTACGAAAGGGTTAGCGGGGAGCACCTACGAGCAGTACTTC
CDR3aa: CASSTKGLAGSTYEQYF

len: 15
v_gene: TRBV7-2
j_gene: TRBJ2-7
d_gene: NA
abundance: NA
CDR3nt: TGTGCCAGCAGCTCCCCGGGACGGCGTACGGGGGAGCAGTACTTC
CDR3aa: CASSSPGRRTGEQYF

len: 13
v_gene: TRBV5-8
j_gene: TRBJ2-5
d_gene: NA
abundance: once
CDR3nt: TGTGCCAGCAGCTTTGCCGGGGGCGAGACCCAGTACTTC
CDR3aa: CASSFAGGETQYF

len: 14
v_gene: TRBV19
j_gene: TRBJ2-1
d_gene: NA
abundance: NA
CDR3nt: TGTGCCAGTTGCTGGCAGGGAGATTGCAATGAGCAGTTCTTC
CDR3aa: CASCWQGDCNEQFF

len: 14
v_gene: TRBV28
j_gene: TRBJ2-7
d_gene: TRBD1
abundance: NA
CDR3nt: TGTGCCAGCAGTAAGGACAGGGGGCCCTACGAGCAGTACTTC
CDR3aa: CASSKDRGPYEQYF

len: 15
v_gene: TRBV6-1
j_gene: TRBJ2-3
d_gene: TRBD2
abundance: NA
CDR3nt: TGTGCCAGCGGGACTAGCGGGGGAAGCACAGATACGCAGTATTTT
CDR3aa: CASGTSGGSTDTQYF

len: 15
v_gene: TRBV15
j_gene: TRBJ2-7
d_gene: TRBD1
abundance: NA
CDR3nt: TGTGCCACCAGCAAGGACAGGGTGGGTTCTAACGAGCAGTACTTC
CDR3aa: CATSKDRVGSNEQYF

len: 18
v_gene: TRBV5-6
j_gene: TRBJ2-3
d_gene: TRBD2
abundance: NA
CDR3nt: TGTGCCAGCAGCCGGACTAGCGGGGGCATCCGGGCCCGAGATACGCAGTATTTT
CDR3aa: CASSRTSGGIRARDTQYF

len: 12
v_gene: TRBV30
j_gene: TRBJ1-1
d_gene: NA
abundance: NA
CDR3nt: TGTGCCTGGAATCGGGGGGCGAATGAAGCTTTCTTT
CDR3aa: CAWNRGANEAFF

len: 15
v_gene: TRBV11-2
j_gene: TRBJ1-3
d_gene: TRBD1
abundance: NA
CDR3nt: TGTGCCAGCAGCGCATCCGGGACAGGGTGGAACACCATATATTTT
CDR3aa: CASSASGTGWNTIYF

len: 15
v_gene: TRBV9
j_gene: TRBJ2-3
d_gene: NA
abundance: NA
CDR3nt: TGTGCCAGCAGCGTAGGTTCCCCACGGGGGGATACGCAGTATTTT
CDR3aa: CASSVGSPRGDTQYF

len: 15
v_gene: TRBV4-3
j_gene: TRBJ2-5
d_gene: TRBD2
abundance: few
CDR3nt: TGCGCCAGCAGCCAAGAGCGGGGGGGCCAAGAGACCCAGTACTTC
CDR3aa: CASSQERGGQETQYF

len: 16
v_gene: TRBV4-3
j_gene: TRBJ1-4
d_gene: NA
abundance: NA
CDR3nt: TGCGCCAGCAGCGTCGGGGGAGGATTTACTAACGAAAAGCTGTTTTTT
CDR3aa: CASSVGGGFTNEKLFF

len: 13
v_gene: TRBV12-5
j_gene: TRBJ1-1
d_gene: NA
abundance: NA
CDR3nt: TGTGCTAGTGGTTTGGAACCCCCCCCTGAAGCTTTCTTT
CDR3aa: CASGLEPPPEAFF

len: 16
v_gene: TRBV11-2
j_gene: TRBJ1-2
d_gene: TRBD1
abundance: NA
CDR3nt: TGTGCCAGCAGCTTCCCGCATCCGGACAGGGTCTATGGCTACACCTTC
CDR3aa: CASSFPHPDRVYGYTF

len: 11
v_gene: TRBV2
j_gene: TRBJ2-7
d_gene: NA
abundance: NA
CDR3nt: TGTGCCAGCACTCCAGGGTACGAGCAGTACTTC
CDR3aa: CASTPGYEQYF

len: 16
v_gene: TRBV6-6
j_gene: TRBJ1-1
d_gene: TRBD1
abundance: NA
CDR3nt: TGTGCCACCGAGACAGGGAAGGGGAGCGGGGACACTGAAGCTTTCTTT
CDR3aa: CATETGKGSGDTEAFF

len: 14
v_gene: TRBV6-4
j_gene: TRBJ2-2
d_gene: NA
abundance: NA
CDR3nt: TGTGCCAGCAGTGAACGGGACTCCACCGGGGAGCTGTTTTTT
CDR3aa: CASSERDSTGELFF

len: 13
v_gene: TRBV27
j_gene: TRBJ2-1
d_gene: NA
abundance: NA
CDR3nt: TGTGCCCTGGACGGGCGGGGCCACAATGAGCAGTTCTTC
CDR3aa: CALDGRGHNEQFF